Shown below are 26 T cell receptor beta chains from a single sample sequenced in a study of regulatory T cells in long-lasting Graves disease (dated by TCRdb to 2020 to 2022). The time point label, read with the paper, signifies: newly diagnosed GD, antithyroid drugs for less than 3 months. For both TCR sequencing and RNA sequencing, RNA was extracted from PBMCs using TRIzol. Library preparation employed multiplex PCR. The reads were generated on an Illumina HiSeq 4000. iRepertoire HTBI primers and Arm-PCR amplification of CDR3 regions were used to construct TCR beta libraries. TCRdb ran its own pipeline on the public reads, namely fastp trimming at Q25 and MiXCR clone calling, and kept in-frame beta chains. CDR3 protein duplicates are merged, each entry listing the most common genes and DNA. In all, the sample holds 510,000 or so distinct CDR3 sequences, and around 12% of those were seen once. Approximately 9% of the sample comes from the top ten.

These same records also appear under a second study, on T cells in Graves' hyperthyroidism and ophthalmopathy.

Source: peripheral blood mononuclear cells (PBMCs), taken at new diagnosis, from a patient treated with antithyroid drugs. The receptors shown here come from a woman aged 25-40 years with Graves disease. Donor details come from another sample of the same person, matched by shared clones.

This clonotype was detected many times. The CDR3 is CASSPITGGSYNEQFF. The CDR3 region has the DNA TGTGCCAGTAGTCCTATCACAGGGGGCTCCTACAATGAGCAGTTCTTC. The rearrangement joins TRBV19 to TRBJ2-1, with TRBD1 matching over 8 bases. The CDR3 length is 16 residues. CDR1 and CDR2 (germline): LNHDA, SQIVND (reference sequence). V shed 5 bases, J shed 0 bases, and the junction held 6 bases outside the gene matches.

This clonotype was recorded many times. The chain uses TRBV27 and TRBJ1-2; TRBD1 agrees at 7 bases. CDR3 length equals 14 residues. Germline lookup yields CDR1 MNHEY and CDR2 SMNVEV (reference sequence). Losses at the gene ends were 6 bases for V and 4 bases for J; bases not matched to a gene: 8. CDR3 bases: TGTGCCAGCAGATCCGGGACAGCAGTCTATGGCTACACCTTC. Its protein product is CASRSGTAVYGYTF.

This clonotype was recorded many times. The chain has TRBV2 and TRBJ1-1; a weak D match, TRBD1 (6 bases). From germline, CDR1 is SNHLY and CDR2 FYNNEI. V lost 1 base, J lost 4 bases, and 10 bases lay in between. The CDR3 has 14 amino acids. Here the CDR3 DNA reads TGTGCCAGCAGTGAAGAAACAGGGCGCACTGAAGCTTTCTTT. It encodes CASSEETGRTEAFF.

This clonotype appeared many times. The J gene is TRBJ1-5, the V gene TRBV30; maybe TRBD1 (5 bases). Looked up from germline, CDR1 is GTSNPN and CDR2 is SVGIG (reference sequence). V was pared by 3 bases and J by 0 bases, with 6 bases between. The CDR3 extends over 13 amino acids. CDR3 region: CAWSGHSNQPQHF. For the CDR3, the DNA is TGTGCCTGGAGCGGACATAGCAATCAGCCCCAGCATTTT.

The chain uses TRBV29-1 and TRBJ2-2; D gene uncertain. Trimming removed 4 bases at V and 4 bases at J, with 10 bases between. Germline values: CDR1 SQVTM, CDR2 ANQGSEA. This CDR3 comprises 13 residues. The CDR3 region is CSVVSSSTGELFF. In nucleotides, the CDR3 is TGCAGCGTTGTTAGTTCTAGCACCGGGGAGCTGTTTTTT.

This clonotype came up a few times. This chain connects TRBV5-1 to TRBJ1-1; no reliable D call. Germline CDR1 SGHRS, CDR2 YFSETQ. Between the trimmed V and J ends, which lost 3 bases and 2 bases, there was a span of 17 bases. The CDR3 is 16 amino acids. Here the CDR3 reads CASSSAGSRVNTEAFF. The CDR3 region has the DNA TGCGCCAGCAGCTCGGCAGGCAGTCGCGTCAACACTGAAGCTTTCTTT.

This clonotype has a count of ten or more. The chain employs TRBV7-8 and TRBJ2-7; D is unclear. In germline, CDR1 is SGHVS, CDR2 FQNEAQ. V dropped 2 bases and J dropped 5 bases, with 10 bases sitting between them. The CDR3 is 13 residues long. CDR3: CASSLSLGNEQYF. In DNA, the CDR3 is TGTGCCAGCAGCTTAAGTCTGGGTAACGAGCAGTACTTC.

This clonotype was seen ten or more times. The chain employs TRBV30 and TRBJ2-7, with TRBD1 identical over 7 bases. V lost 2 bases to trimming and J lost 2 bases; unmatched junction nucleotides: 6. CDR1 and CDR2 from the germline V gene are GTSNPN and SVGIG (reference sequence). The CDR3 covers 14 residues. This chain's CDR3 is CAWSFGQEAYEQYF. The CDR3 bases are TGTGCCTGGAGTTTTGGACAGGAGGCCTACGAGCAGTACTTC.

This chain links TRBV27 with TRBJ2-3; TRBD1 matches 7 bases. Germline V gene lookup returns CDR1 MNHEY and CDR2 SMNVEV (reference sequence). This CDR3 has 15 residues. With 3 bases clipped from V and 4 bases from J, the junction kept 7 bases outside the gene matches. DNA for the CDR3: TGTGCCAGCAGTTTCTTGACAGGGTGGCCAGATACGCAGTATTTT. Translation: CASSFLTGWPDTQYF.

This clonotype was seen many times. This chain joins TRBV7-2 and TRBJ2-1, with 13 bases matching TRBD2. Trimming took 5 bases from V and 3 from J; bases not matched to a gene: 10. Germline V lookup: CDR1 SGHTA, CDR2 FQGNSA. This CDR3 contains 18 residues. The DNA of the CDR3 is TGTGCCAGCAGCCCCGGACTAGCGGGAGTCGGAGGCTACAATGAGCAGTTCTTC. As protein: CASSPGLAGVGGYNEQFF.

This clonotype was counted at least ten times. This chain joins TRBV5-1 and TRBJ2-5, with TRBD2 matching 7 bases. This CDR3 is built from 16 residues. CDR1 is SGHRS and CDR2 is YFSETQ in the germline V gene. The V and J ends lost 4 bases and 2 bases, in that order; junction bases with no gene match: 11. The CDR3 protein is CASSASTSFPQETQYF. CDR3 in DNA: TGCGCCAGCAGCGCCTCGACTAGCTTCCCTCAAGAGACCCAGTACTTC.

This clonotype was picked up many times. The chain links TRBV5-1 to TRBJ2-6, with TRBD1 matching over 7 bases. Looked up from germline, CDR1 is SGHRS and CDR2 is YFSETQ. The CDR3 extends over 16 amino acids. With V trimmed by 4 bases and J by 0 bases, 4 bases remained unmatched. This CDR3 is CASSQQGYSGANVLTF. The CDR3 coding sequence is TGCGCCAGCAGCCAACAGGGGTACTCTGGGGCCAACGTCCTGACTTTC.

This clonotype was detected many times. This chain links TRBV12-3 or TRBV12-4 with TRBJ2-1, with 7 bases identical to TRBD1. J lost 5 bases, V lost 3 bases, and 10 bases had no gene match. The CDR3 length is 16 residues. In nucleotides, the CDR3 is TGTGCCAGCAGTTTCCGGACAGGACCTCCCCACAATGAGCAGTTCTTC. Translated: CASSFRTGPPHNEQFF.

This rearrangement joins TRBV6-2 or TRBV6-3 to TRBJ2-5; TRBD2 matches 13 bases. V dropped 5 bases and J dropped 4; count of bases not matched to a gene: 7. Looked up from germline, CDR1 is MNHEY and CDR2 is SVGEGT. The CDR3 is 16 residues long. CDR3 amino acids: CASSDRLAGGGETQYF. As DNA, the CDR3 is TGTGCCAGCAGTGATCGACTAGCGGGAGGCGGAGAGACCCAGTACTTC.

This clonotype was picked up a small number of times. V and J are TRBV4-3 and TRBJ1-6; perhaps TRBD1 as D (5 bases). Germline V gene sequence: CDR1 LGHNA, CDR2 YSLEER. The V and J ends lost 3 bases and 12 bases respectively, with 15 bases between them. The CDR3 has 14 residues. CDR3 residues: CASSHPFGGRPLHF. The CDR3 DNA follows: TGCGCCAGCAGCCACCCATTCGGGGGGAGACCCCTCCACTTT.

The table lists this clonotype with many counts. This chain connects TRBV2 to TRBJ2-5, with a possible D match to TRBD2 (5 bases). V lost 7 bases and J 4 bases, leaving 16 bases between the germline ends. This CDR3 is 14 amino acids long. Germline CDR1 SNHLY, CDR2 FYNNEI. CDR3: CASTGWRVGETQYF. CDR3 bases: TGTGCCAGCACTGGGTGGCGGGTCGGAGAGACCCAGTACTTC.

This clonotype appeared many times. CDR3 DNA: TGTGCCAGCAGCTTAGGGGCGGGGGGCTCCTACAATGAGCAGTTCTTC. Its protein is CASSLGAGGSYNEQFF. The rearrangement links TRBV7-2 to TRBJ2-1, with TRBD2 matching over 8 bases. The CDR3 loop spans 16 amino acids. From germline, CDR1 is SGHTA and CDR2 FQGNSA. The ends lost 1 base at V and 0 bases at J; junction bases unmatched: 2. The full variable domain, in which reference TRBV7-2 and TRBJ2-1 provide the parts outside the CDR3, is GAGVSQSPSNKVTEKGKDVELRCDPISGHTALYWYRQSLGQGLEFLIYFQGNSAPDKSGLPSDRFSAERTGGSVSTLTIQRTQQEDSAVYLCASSLGAGGSYNEQFFGPGTRLTVL.

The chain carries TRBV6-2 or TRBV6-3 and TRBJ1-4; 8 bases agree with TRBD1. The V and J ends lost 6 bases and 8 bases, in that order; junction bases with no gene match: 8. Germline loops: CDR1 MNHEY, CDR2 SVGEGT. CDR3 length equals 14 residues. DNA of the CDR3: TGTGCCAGCAGCGACAGGGGCGCTTGGGAAAAACTGTTTTTT. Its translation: CASSDRGAWEKLFF.

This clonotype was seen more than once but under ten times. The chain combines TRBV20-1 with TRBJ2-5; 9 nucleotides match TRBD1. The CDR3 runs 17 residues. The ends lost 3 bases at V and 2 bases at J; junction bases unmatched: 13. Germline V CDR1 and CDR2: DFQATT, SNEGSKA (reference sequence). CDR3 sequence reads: CSASGQGLGGEQETQYF. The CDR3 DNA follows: TGCAGTGCTAGCGGACAGGGGTTGGGGGGGGAACAAGAGACCCAGTACTTC.

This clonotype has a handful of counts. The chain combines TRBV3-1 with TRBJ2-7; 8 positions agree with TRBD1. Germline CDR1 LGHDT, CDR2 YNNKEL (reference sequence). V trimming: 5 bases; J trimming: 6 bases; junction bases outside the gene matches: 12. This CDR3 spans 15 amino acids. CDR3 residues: CASSYETGVGGEQYF. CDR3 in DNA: TGTGCCAGCAGCTACGAGACAGGGGTTGGGGGCGAGCAGTACTTC.

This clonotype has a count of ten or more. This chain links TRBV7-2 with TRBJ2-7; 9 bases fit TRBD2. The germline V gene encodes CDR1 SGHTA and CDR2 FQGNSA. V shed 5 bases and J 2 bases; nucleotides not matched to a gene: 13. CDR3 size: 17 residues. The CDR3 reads CASSTLITAGGTYEQYF. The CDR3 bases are TGTGCCAGCAGCACCCTCATAACAGCGGGAGGCACCTACGAGCAGTACTTC.

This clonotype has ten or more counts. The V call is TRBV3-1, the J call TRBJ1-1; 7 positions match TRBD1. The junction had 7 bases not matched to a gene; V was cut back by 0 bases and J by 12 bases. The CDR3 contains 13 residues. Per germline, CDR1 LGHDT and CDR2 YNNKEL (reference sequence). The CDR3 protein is CASSQETGLTPFF. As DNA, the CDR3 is TGTGCCAGCAGCCAAGAGACAGGGTTAACCCCTTTCTTT.

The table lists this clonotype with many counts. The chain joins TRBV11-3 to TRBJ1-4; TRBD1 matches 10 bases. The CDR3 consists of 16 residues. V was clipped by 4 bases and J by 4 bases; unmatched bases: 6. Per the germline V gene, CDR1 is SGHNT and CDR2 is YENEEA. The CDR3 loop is CASSSVGQGGNEKLFF. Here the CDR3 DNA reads TGTGCCAGCAGCTCCGTTGGACAGGGGGGTAATGAAAAACTGTTTTTT.

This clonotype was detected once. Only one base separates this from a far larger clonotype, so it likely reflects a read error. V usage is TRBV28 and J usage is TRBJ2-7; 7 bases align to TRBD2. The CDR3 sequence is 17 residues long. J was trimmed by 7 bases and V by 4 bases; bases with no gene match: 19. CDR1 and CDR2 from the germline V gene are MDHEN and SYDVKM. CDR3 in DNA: TGTGCCAGCAGTTCCGCCCTCCGACTAGCCACCTACAATGAGCAGTACTTC. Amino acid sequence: CASSSALRLATYNEQYF.

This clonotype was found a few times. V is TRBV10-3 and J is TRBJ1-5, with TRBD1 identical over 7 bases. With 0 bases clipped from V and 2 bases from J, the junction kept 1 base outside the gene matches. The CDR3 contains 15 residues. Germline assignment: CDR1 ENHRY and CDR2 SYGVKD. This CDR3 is CAISESTGGNQPQHF. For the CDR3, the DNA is TGTGCCATCAGTGAGTCTACAGGGGGCAATCAGCCCCAGCATTTT.

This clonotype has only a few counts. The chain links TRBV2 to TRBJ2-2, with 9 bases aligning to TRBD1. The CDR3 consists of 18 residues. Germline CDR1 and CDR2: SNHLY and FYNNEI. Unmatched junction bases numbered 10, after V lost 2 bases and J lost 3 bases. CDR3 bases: TGTGCCAGCAGTGAAAAGTTCCGGGACAGGGATCACACCGGGGAGCTGTTTTTT. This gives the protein CASSEKFRDRDHTGELFF.